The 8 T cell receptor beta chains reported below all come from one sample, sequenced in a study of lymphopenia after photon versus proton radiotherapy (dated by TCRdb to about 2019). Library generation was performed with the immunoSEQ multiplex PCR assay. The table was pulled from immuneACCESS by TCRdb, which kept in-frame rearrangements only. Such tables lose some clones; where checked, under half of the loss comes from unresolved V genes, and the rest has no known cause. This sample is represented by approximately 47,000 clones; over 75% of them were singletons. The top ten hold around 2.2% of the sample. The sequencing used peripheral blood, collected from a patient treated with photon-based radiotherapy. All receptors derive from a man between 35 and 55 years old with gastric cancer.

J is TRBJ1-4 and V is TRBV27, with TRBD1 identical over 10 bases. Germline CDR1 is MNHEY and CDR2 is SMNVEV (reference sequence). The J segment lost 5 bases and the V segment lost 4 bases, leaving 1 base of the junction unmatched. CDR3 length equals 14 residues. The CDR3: CASSWDRGNEKLFF. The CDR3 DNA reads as TGTGCCAGCAGTTGGGACAGGGGAAATGAAAAACTGTTTTTT.

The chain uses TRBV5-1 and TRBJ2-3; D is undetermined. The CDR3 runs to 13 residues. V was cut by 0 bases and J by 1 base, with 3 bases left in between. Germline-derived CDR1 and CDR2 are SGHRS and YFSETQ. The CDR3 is CASSLAGTDTQYF. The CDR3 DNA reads TGCGCCAGCAGCTTGGCCGGCACAGATACGCAGTATTTT. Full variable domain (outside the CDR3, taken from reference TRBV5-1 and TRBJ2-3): KAGVTQTPRYLIKTRGQQVTLSCSPISGHRSVSWYQQTPGQGLQFLFEYFSETQRNKGNFPGRFSGRQFSNSRSEMNVSTLELGDSALYLCASSLAGTDTQYFGPGTRLTVL.

The CDR3 nucleotides read TGTGCCAGCAGCTTAGCGAGGGGAGGAGAGACCCAGTACTTC. Translating gives CASSLARGGETQYF. V usage is TRBV7-7 and J usage is TRBJ2-5; D may be TRBD2 (6 bases). The germline V gene has CDR1 SSHAT and CDR2 FNYEAQ (reference sequence). The ends were cut back, 0 bases at V and 4 bases at J, with 9 bases in the middle. This CDR3 has 14 residues.

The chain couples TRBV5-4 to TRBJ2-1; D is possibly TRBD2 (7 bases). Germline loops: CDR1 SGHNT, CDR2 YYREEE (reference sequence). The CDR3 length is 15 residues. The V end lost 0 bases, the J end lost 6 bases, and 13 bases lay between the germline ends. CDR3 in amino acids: CASSLAGGPRNEQFF. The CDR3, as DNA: TGTGCCAGCAGCTTGGCGGGGGGCCCTCGCAATGAGCAGTTCTTC.

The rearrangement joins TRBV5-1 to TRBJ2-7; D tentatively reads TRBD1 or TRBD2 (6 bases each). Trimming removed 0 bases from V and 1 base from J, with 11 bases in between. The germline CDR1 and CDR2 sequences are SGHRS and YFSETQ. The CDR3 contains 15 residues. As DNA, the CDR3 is TGCGCCAGCAGCTTGGTCGGGGGCGGTTCCTACGAGCAGTACTTC. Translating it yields CASSLVGGGSYEQYF.

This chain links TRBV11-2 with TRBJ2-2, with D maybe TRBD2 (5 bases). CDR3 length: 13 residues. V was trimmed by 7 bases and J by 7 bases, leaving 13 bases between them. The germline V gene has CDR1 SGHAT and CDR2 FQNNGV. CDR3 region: CASTRFEGGELFF. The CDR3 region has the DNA TGTGCCAGCACCCGTTTTGAGGGCGGGGAGCTGTTTTTT.

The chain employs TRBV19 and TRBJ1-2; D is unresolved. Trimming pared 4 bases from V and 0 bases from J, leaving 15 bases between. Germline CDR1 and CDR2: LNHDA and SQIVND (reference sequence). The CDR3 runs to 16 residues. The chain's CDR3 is CASSTSPGPTNYGYTF. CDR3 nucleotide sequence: TGTGCCAGTAGTACTTCACCGGGTCCGACTAACTATGGCTACACCTTC.

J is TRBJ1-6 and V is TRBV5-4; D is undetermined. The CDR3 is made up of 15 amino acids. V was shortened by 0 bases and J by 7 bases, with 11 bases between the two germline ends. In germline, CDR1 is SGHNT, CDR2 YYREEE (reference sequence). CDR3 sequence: CASSLDQAPNSPLHF. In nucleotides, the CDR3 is TGTGCCAGCAGCTTGGACCAGGCGCCGAATTCACCCCTCCACTTT.